This T cell receptor (beta chain) appears in the sequencing data of a study of prognosis after radiotherapy for stage I lung cancer. As for the study in general: Distant metastases were recorded in a handful of patients after radiotherapy, at a median of about 7 months, and no significant progression was recorded in around 16. The study's findings and limits: The tumor specificity of expanded TCR clones remained undetermined. There was a fall in unique TCR clone counts after stereotactic body radiation therapy, median around 9,500 versus 6,500.

Germline lookup yields CDR1 MNHEY and CDR2 SVGAGI. CDR3 length: 14 amino acids. The ends lost 2 bases at V and 6 bases at J; junction bases unmatched: 6. By share, this clonotype ranks as medium-sized. Its antigen is not identified. Genomic DNA was the source, and TCR beta CDR3 was amplified from it by two-round multiplex PCR. For every TRBV and TRBJ gene, a specific primer was used in first-round PCR. One entry per CDR3 protein results from TCRdb running MiXCR on the multiplex PCR reads. The sample lists fewer than 20,000 distinct CDR3 sequences, roughly 45% occurring once. The chain joins TRBV6-5 to TRBJ2-7; 8 nucleotides align to TRBD2. The clonotype originates from a donor over 45 with non-small cell lung cancer. Material: PBMCs, obtained before or after stereotactic body radiation therapy (not recorded which). This chain's CDR3 is CASSYRGRMSEQYF. In DNA form, the CDR3 reads TGTGCCAGCAGTTACCGCGGGAGGATGAGCGAGCAGTACTTC.